These T cell receptor beta chains were read from a single sample in a study of blood T cell repertoires in COVID-19. This table comes from immunoSEQ multiplex PCR, and its TCRdb copy is limited to in-frame clones, with some not included. This table holds 100,000 to 150,000 clones, 78% found once. Sequencing was carried out using peripheral blood. These receptors were collected from a man aged 65 to 85 with acute or convalescent COVID-19. Both conserved end residues are part of each CDR3. D genes are given only for firm matches. A row's size may be missing; if present it is once, few, many or a size class.

J gene: TRBJ2-7
clone size: .
D gene: .
V gene: TRBV5-1
CDR3 protein: CARNRAPFYEQYF
CDR3 DNA: TGCGCCAGGAACCGAGCCCCTTTCTACGAGCAGTACTTC

J gene: TRBJ2-5
clone size: .
D gene: TRBD1
V gene: TRBV5-4
CDR3 protein: CASSLYRGRETQYF
CDR3 DNA: TGTGCCAGCAGCTTATACAGGGGGCGAGAGACCCAGTACTTC

J gene: TRBJ2-1
clone size: .
D gene: TRBD2
V gene: TRBV5-1
CDR3 protein: CASSLGLADEQFF
CDR3 DNA: TGCGCCAGCAGCCTGGGACTAGCGGACGAGCAGTTCTTC

J gene: TRBJ1-1
clone size: .
D gene: .
V gene: TRBV19
CDR3 protein: CASSIYSGMNTEAFF
CDR3 DNA: TGTGCCAGTAGTATCTATTCGGGTATGAACACTGAAGCTTTCTTT

J gene: TRBJ2-5
clone size: .
D gene: TRBD1
V gene: TRBV6-6
CDR3 protein: CASTPDRGLRETQYF
CDR3 DNA: TGTGCCAGCACCCCGGACAGGGGGCTGCGGGAGACCCAGTACTTC

J gene: TRBJ1-3
clone size: few
D gene: .
V gene: TRBV29-1
CDR3 protein: CSFNSGNTIYF
CDR3 DNA: TGCAGCTTTAACTCTGGAAACACCATATATTTT

J gene: TRBJ2-2
clone size: .
D gene: TRBD1
V gene: TRBV19
CDR3 protein: CASTIGTGGGELFF
CDR3 DNA: TGTGCCAGTACCATCGGGACAGGGGGCGGGGAGCTGTTTTTT

J gene: TRBJ2-7
clone size: .
D gene: TRBD1
V gene: TRBV6-5
CDR3 protein: CASSSTGGSSYEQYF
CDR3 DNA: TGTGCCAGCAGTTCGACAGGGGGGAGCTCCTACGAGCAGTACTTC

J gene: TRBJ1-3
clone size: .
D gene: .
V gene: TRBV19
CDR3 protein: CASRAGASGNTIYF
CDR3 DNA: TGTGCCAGTAGGGCAGGGGCATCGGGAAACACCATATATTTT

J gene: TRBJ1-1
clone size: .
D gene: .
V gene: TRBV18
CDR3 protein: CASSLDISQPNTEAFF
CDR3 DNA: TGTGCCAGCTCACTTGACATCTCTCAACCGAACACTGAAGCTTTCTTT

J gene: TRBJ2-1
clone size: .
D gene: TRBD1
V gene: TRBV24-1
CDR3 protein: CATSGTGAHPEQFF
CDR3 DNA: TGTGCCACCAGTGGGACAGGGGCGCACCCTGAGCAGTTCTTC

J gene: TRBJ2-5
clone size: .
D gene: TRBD1
V gene: TRBV6-5
CDR3 protein: CASSRGQAAETQYF
CDR3 DNA: TGTGCCAGCAGCCGGGGACAGGCGGCTGAGACCCAGTACTTC

J gene: TRBJ1-1
clone size: .
D gene: .
V gene: TRBV4-2
CDR3 protein: CASSQDVGAHTEAFF
CDR3 DNA: TGTGCCAGCAGCCAAGATGTAGGGGCCCACACTGAAGCTTTCTTT

J gene: TRBJ1-1
clone size: .
D gene: TRBD1
V gene: TRBV10-3
CDR3 protein: CAISAGQTNTEAFF
CDR3 DNA: TGTGCCATCAGCGCGGGACAGACGAACACTGAAGCTTTCTTT

J gene: TRBJ1-4
clone size: once
D gene: .
V gene: TRBV4-1
CDR3 protein: CASSQVVGDEKLFF
CDR3 DNA: TGCGCCAGCAGCCAAGTGGTCGGGGATGAAAAACTGTTTTTT

J gene: TRBJ1-1
clone size: once
D gene: TRBD1
V gene: TRBV19
CDR3 protein: CASSIDRGLGTEAFF
CDR3 DNA: TGTGCCAGTAGTATCGACAGGGGGCTCGGCACTGAAGCTTTCTTT

J gene: TRBJ2-5
clone size: .
D gene: .
V gene: TRBV7-6
CDR3 protein: CASSVSGSPEGETQYF
CDR3 DNA: TGTGCCAGCAGCGTTAGTGGCTCCCCCGAGGGAGAGACCCAGTACTTC

J gene: TRBJ2-3
clone size: .
D gene: TRBD1
V gene: TRBV5-1
CDR3 protein: CASSLWTGSTDTQYF
CDR3 DNA: TGCGCCAGCAGCTTGTGGACAGGGAGCACAGATACGCAGTATTTT

J gene: TRBJ2-1
clone size: .
D gene: TRBD1
V gene: TRBV4-3
CDR3 protein: CASSQDSIQGYEQFF
CDR3 DNA: TGCGCCAGCAGCCAAGATAGTATACAGGGGTATGAGCAGTTCTTC

J gene: TRBJ1-1
clone size: .
D gene: .
V gene: TRBV20-1
CDR3 protein: CSASRYRDTEAFF
CDR3 DNA: TGCAGTGCGAGTAGGTACAGAGACACTGAAGCTTTCTTT

J gene: TRBJ1-2
clone size: .
D gene: TRBD1
V gene: TRBV18
CDR3 protein: CASSPVQGEYGYTF
CDR3 DNA: TGTGCCAGCTCACCAGTACAGGGGGAATATGGCTACACCTTC

J gene: TRBJ2-2
clone size: .
D gene: TRBD2
V gene: TRBV9
CDR3 protein: CASSVGLATNTGELFF
CDR3 DNA: TGTGCCAGCAGCGTAGGACTAGCGACGAACACCGGGGAGCTGTTTTTT

J gene: TRBJ2-5
clone size: .
D gene: TRBD2
V gene: TRBV2
CDR3 protein: CASSTGGAGETQYF
CDR3 DNA: TGTGCCAGCAGCACCGGGGGGGCGGGCGAGACCCAGTACTTC

J gene: TRBJ2-3
clone size: .
D gene: TRBD2
V gene: TRBV5-1
CDR3 protein: CASSPIAGGPDTQYF
CDR3 DNA: TGCGCCAGCAGTCCCATAGCGGGGGGCCCGGATACGCAGTATTTT

J gene: TRBJ2-4
clone size: .
D gene: TRBD1
V gene: TRBV6-6
CDR3 protein: CASRGQGAKNIQYF
CDR3 DNA: TGTGCCAGCAGGGGACAGGGTGCCAAAAACATTCAGTACTTC

J gene: TRBJ2-7
clone size: .
D gene: .
V gene: TRBV6-2/TRBV6-3
CDR3 protein: CASSSFYEQYF
CDR3 DNA: TGTGCCAGCAGTTCCTTCTACGAGCAGTACTTC

J gene: TRBJ1-2
clone size: .
D gene: TRBD1
V gene: TRBV5-4
CDR3 protein: CASSSPGQGPNYGYTF
CDR3 DNA: TGTGCCAGCAGCTCCCCGGGACAGGGACCTAACTATGGCTACACCTTC

J gene: TRBJ1-1
clone size: .
D gene: .
V gene: TRBV5-1
CDR3 protein: CASSEPPTGTEAFF
CDR3 DNA: TGCGCCAGCAGCGAACCGCCAACAGGCACTGAAGCTTTCTTT

J gene: TRBJ2-5
clone size: .
D gene: .
V gene: TRBV28
CDR3 protein: CASSMAAYLETQYF
CDR3 DNA: TGTGCCAGCAGTATGGCCGCTTACCTTGAGACCCAGTACTTC

J gene: TRBJ2-3
clone size: .
D gene: TRBD2
V gene: TRBV6-9
CDR3 protein: CASSCAGGFTDTQYF
CDR3 DNA: TGTGCCAGCAGTTGTGCGGGGGGTTTCACAGATACGCAGTATTTT

J gene: TRBJ1-6
clone size: .
D gene: TRBD1
V gene: TRBV4-1
CDR3 protein: CASSSDRVSPLHF
CDR3 DNA: TGCGCCAGCAGTTCGGACAGGGTATCACCCCTCCACTTT

J gene: TRBJ2-1
clone size: .
D gene: .
V gene: TRBV9
CDR3 protein: CASSVDGDQQFF
CDR3 DNA: TGTGCCAGCAGCGTAGACGGGGATCAGCAGTTCTTC

J gene: TRBJ1-5
clone size: .
D gene: TRBD1
V gene: TRBV7-2
CDR3 protein: CASSALDREGNQPQHF
CDR3 DNA: TGTGCCAGCAGCGCTCTTGACAGGGAAGGCAATCAGCCCCAGCATTTT

J gene: TRBJ1-4
clone size: .
D gene: TRBD1
V gene: TRBV18
CDR3 protein: CASSPDRGPIYEKLFF
CDR3 DNA: TGTGCCAGCTCACCCGACAGGGGCCCTATATATGAAAAACTGTTTTTT

J gene: TRBJ2-7
clone size: .
D gene: .
V gene: TRBV27
CDR3 protein: CASSTRDLRGEQYF
CDR3 DNA: TGTGCCAGCAGTACTCGCGACCTACGGGGCGAGCAGTACTTC

J gene: TRBJ1-2
clone size: once
D gene: TRBD1
V gene: TRBV12-3/TRBV12-4
CDR3 protein: CASRPGTVRGYTF
CDR3 DNA: TGTGCCAGCAGACCCGGGACAGTGCGTGGCTACACCTTC

J gene: TRBJ2-1
clone size: .
D gene: .
V gene: TRBV9
CDR3 protein: CASSPGRASYNEQFF
CDR3 DNA: TGTGCCAGCAGCCCCGGCAGGGCGTCCTACAATGAGCAGTTCTTC

J gene: TRBJ1-6
clone size: .
D gene: TRBD1
V gene: TRBV5-1
CDR3 protein: CASSSGQGPNSPLHF
CDR3 DNA: TGCGCCAGCAGCTCCGGACAGGGACCGAATTCACCCCTCCACTTT

J gene: TRBJ1-2
clone size: few
D gene: .
V gene: TRBV9
CDR3 protein: CASSESTGIYGYTF
CDR3 DNA: TGTGCCAGCAGCGAGTCGACAGGAATCTATGGCTACACCTTC

J gene: TRBJ1-2
clone size: .
D gene: .
V gene: TRBV2
CDR3 protein: CASRLNSYGYTF
CDR3 DNA: TGTGCCAGCAGGTTAAACAGCTATGGCTACACCTTC

J gene: TRBJ1-2
clone size: .
D gene: .
V gene: TRBV18
CDR3 protein: CASSPDSSYGYTF
CDR3 DNA: TGTGCCAGCTCACCGGACTCAAGCTATGGCTACACCTTC

J gene: TRBJ1-1
clone size: .
D gene: TRBD1
V gene: TRBV7-9
CDR3 protein: CASSSGGANTEAFF
CDR3 DNA: TGTGCCAGCAGCTCAGGGGGCGCGAACACTGAAGCTTTCTTT

J gene: TRBJ2-3
clone size: .
D gene: .
V gene: TRBV6-5
CDR3 protein: CASSNRGLGADTQYF
CDR3 DNA: TGTGCCAGCAGTAACCGAGGCCTCGGGGCAGATACGCAGTATTTT

J gene: TRBJ2-1
clone size: .
D gene: .
V gene: TRBV19
CDR3 protein: CATGVGGPIYDEQFF
CDR3 DNA: TGTGCCACCGGGGTGGGGGGGCCTATTTACGATGAGCAGTTCTTC

J gene: TRBJ2-2
clone size: once
D gene: .
V gene: TRBV5-1
CDR3 protein: CASSSGPGNGELFF
CDR3 DNA: TGCGCCAGCAGCTCAGGGCCAGGTAACGGGGAGCTGTTTTTT

J gene: TRBJ1-6
clone size: .
D gene: .
V gene: TRBV7-9
CDR3 protein: CASSFMTVDSPLHF
CDR3 DNA: TGTGCCAGCAGCTTTATGACAGTTGATTCACCCCTCCACTTT

J gene: TRBJ1-2
clone size: .
D gene: .
V gene: TRBV10-3
CDR3 protein: CAISEGDTGPLFYGYTF
CDR3 DNA: TGTGCCATCAGTGAGGGGGACACAGGGCCCCTTTTCTATGGCTACACCTTC